The source of this TCR beta chain is a study of cytomegalovirus exposure and HLA in healthy donors. The PCR used 60 Vbeta and 13 Jbeta primers. The assay was immunoSEQ multiplex PCR, and TCRdb's table has in-frame clones only and misses some. Its clone listing holds under 250,000 clones. This sequence originates from a girl under 10 years old in good health and CMV-seropositive. The sample consisted of PBMCs.

The CDR3 protein is CASSEAGQSFYGYTF. The CDR3 DNA reads TGTGCCAGCAGTGAAGCGGGACAGTCCTTCTATGGCTACACCTTC. The gene calls are TRBV6-1 and TRBJ1-2; 7 bases line up with TRBD1. The CDR3 has 15 residues. The V gene's germline CDR1 is MNHNS and CDR2 SASEGT. Losses at the gene ends were 0 bases for V and 4 bases for J; bases not matched to a gene: 5.